The rows below give T cell receptor beta chains drawn from one sample of a study of T-cell reconstitution after alpha-beta-depleted transplantation in children. TCRdb itself ran the PCR reads through MiXCR, one entry per CDR3 protein. The table has about 610,000 distinct CDR3 sequences, 8% to 11% seen once. This sample comprised PBMCs from the stem cell graft donor, obtained from the stem cell graft. The receptors stem from a human donor who donated a stem cell graft to a child with acute myeloid leukemia. Both conserved end residues are part of each CDR3. D genes are given only for firm matches. Clone size is shown for a subset of rows, as once, few, many or a class of expanded clone.

d_call	v_call	clone_size	cdr3_length	j_call	cdr3_aa	cdr3_nt
-	TRBV4-3	many	15	TRBJ2-7	CASSFGTSGSYEQYF	TGCGCCAGCAGCTTCGGGACGTCGGGATCCTACGAGCAGTACTTC
-	TRBV20-1	-	12	TRBJ2-7	CSAIPVSYEQYF	TGCAGTGCTATCCCTGTCTCCTACGAGCAGTACTTC
-	TRBV6-1	-	14	TRBJ1-2	CASSDTGTPFFYTF	TGTGCCAGCAGTGATACCGGGACCCCGTTCTTCTACACCTTC
TRBD2	TRBV7-9	many	16	TRBJ2-7	CASSLGSGLVPYEQYF	TGTGCCAGCAGCTTAGGCTCGGGACTAGTGCCCTACGAGCAGTACTTC
TRBD2	TRBV3-1	many	14	TRBJ2-7	CASSQDGGGYEQYF	TGTGCCAGCAGCCAAGATGGCGGGGGATACGAGCAGTACTTC
TRBD2	TRBV20-1	many	15	TRBJ2-5	CSAQGASGRENTQYF	TGCAGTGCCCAGGGAGCTAGCGGGAGAGAGAACACCCAGTACTTC
-	TRBV20-1	few	15	TRBJ1-4	CSAQIPGGAVEKLFF	TGCAGTGCCCAAATCCCGGGGGGCGCGGTTGAAAAACTGTTTTTT
TRBD2	TRBV19	many	17	TRBJ2-7	CASSGLAGDLSGGEQYF	TGTGCCAGTAGTGGACTAGCGGGAGACCTTTCGGGGGGCGAGCAGTACTTC
-	TRBV5-1	many	13	TRBJ2-5	CASSLAGRETQYF	TGCGCCAGCAGCTTGGCAGGGAGGGAGACCCAGTACTTC
-	TRBV12-3/TRBV12-4	many	13	TRBJ1-5	CASRRTFNQPQHF	TGTGCCAGCAGGCGGACCTTCAATCAGCCCCAGCATTTT
-	TRBV30	few	11	TRBJ2-3	CAWRERDTQYF	TGTGCCTGGAGGGAGCGGGATACGCAGTATTTT
-	TRBV3-1	-	15	TRBJ2-2	CASSRNLRSTGELFF	TGTGCCAGCAGCCGAAACCTTCGAAGCACCGGGGAGCTGTTTTTT
-	TRBV29-1	few	14	TRBJ2-5	CSVEVVGVQETQYF	TGCAGCGTTGAAGTTGTCGGGGTCCAAGAGACCCAGTACTTC
TRBD2	TRBV3-1	few	21	TRBJ2-7	CASSQSPLGTRPLGRSYEQYF	TGTGCCAGCAGCCAGTCACCTCTGGGGACTAGACCCCTAGGGAGATCCTACGAGCAGTACTTC
-	TRBV27	-	14	TRBJ2-5	CASSRSRTLETQYF	TGTGCCAGCAGTCGGAGCCGGACGCTCGAGACCCAGTACTTC
TRBD2	TRBV7-9	-	16	TRBJ2-7	CASSPGLAGSTYEQYF	TGTGCCAGCAGCCCCGGACTAGCGGGTAGTACCTACGAGCAGTACTTC
-	TRBV4-3	many	17	TRBJ2-1	CASSQDPPGSSYNEQFF	TGCGCCAGCAGCCAAGATCCGCCGGGGAGCTCCTACAATGAGCAGTTCTTC
-	TRBV29-1	-	13	TRBJ1-1	CSVEFGLQTEAFF	TGCAGCGTTGAGTTTGGCCTTCAGACTGAAGCTTTCTTT
-	TRBV7-2	-	16	TRBJ2-1	CASSRERPSSYNEQFF	TGTGCCAGCAGCCGCGAGCGACCAAGCTCCTACAATGAGCAGTTCTTC
TRBD2	TRBV11-2	-	18	TRBJ2-2	CARCPRSTSGRIPGELFF	TGTGCCCGCTGCCCCCGATCGACTAGCGGGAGGATTCCCGGGGAGCTGTTTTTT
TRBD1	TRBV20-1	few	14	TRBJ2-1	CSARAGQGQNEQFF	TGCAGTGCTAGAGCGGGACAGGGGCAGAATGAGCAGTTCTTC
TRBD2	TRBV20-1	few	15	TRBJ2-3	CSASRAGGDTDTQYF	TGCAGTGCTTCCCGAGCGGGAGGGGACACAGATACGCAGTATTTT
TRBD2	TRBV12-3/TRBV12-4	few	17	TRBJ2-1	CASRPGLAGEWYNEQFF	TGTGCCAGCAGGCCGGGACTAGCGGGAGAGTGGTACAATGAGCAGTTCTTC
-	TRBV29-1	few	13	TRBJ2-5	CSVDRASQETQYF	TGCAGCGTTGATAGAGCTTCTCAAGAGACCCAGTACTTC
TRBD1	TRBV20-1	-	13	TRBJ1-2	CSAEGAGVGGYTF	TGCAGTGCGGAGGGGGCCGGGGTTGGCGGCTACACCTTC
-	TRBV7-9	many	13	TRBJ1-2	CASSVRGGHGYTF	TGTGCCAGCAGCGTTAGAGGGGGGCATGGCTACACCTTC
TRBD1	TRBV3-1	many	14	TRBJ2-1	CASSHRTGRNEQFF	TGTGCCAGCAGCCACCGGACAGGACGGAATGAGCAGTTCTTC
TRBD1	TRBV20-1	few	14	TRBJ1-2	CSARDSGGASGYTF	TGCAGTGCTAGAGATTCAGGGGGCGCGTCTGGCTACACCTTC
-	TRBV7-2	many	14	TRBJ2-7	CASTQGPGVYEQYF	TGTGCCAGCACCCAAGGGCCAGGGGTGTACGAGCAGTACTTC
TRBD2	TRBV9	many	16	TRBJ2-1	CASSVGAGATYNEQFF	TGTGCCAGCAGCGTAGGGGCGGGAGCGACCTACAATGAGCAGTTCTTC
-	TRBV7-2	few	13	TRBJ2-7	CASSPLGGAEQYF	TGTGCCAGCAGCCCCCTGGGGGGGGCCGAGCAGTACTTC
-	TRBV7-2	many	14	TRBJ1-1	CASRTGMNNPEAFF	TGTGCCAGCAGAACAGGAATGAACAACCCTGAAGCTTTCTTT
TRBD2	TRBV29-1	-	14	TRBJ2-3	CSVRGGSSADTQYF	TGCAGCGTGAGGGGCGGGAGTAGCGCAGATACGCAGTATTTT
TRBD1	TRBV20-1	-	16	TRBJ1-6	CSASHKRQGLRSPLHF	TGCAGTGCTAGTCACAAAAGACAGGGTCTTCGTTCACCCCTCCACTTT
TRBD2	TRBV3-1	-	14	TRBJ2-1	CASSQQGLAGSQFF	TGTGCCAGCAGCCAACAGGGACTAGCGGGATCGCAGTTCTTC
-	TRBV29-1	few	13	TRBJ1-1	CSAGDSQGTEAFF	TGCAGCGCCGGAGACTCCCAGGGGACTGAAGCTTTCTTT
-	TRBV20-1	-	12	TRBJ1-1	CSAGAFDTEAFF	TGCAGTGCCGGGGCCTTCGACACTGAAGCTTTCTTT